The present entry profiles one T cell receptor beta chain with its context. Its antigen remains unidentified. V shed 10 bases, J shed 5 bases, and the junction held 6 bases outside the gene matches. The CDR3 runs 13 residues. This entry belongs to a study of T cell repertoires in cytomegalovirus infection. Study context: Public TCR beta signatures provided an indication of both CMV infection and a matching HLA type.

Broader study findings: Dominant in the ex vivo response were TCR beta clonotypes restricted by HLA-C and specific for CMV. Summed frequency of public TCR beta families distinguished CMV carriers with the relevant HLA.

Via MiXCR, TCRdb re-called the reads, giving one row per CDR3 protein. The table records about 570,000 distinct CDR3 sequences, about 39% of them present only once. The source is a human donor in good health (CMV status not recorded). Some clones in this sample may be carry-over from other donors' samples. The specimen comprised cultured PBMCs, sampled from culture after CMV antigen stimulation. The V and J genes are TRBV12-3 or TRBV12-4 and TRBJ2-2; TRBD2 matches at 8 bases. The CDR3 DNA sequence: TGTGCCACCCTTGGCGGGGGGACCGGGGAGCTGTTTTTT. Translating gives CATLGGGTGELFF.